This T cell receptor beta chain was observed in a study of shared clonotypes between healthy human individuals. General study points: Owing to a small donor count, the genetic and exposure-history diversity represented was limited.

Investigators spread the genomic DNA of each subset evenly over several immunoSEQ plates. Sequenced by immunoSEQ multiplex PCR; TCRdb stores in-frame clones only, minus some. Among about half a million clones listed, about 72% were seen once. Healthy adults negative for HIV, lacking recent acute infections or vaccinations, served as donors. Tens of millions of PBMCs were counted before genomic DNA extraction. CDR3 length equals 15 residues. Germline values: CDR1 LNHDA, CDR2 SQIVND (reference sequence). With V trimmed by 5 bases and J by 5 bases, 3 bases remained unmatched. As for this clone: What it binds is unknown.

The sequence was obtained from a woman in her thirties or forties in good health. Some clones in this sample may be carry-over from other donors' samples. The chain couples TRBV19 to TRBJ2-3; 14 bases are a match to TRBD2. Sequenced: PBMCs. The CDR3 reads CASSVGLAGGDTQYF. In nucleotides, the CDR3 is TGTGCCAGTAGTGTCGGACTAGCGGGAGGAGATACGCAGTATTTT.